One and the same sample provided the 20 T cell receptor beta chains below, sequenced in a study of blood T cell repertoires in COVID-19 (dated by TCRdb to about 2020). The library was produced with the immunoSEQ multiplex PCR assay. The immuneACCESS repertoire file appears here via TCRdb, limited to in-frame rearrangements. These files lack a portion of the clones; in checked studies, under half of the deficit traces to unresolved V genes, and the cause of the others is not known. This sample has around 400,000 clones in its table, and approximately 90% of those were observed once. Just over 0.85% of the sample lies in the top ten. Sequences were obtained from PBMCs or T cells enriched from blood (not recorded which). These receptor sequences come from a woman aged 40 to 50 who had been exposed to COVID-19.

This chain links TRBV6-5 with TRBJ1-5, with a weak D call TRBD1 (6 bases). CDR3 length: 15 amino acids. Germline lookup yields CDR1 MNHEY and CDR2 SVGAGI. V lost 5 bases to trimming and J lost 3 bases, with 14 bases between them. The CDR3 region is CASSPWSGDNQPQHF. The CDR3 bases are TGTGCCAGCAGTCCCTGGTCAGGGGACAATCAGCCCCAGCATTTT.

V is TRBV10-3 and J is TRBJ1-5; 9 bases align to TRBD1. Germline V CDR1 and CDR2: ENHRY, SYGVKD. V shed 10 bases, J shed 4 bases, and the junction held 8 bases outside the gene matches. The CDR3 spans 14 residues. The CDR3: CATAGQGTNQPQHF. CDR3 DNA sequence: TGTGCCACCGCGGGACAGGGTACGAATCAGCCCCAGCATTTT.

In DNA form, the CDR3 reads TGCGCCAGCAGCCAAATAGGTGGGACAGGGGGCACTGAAGCTTTCTTT. Its translation is CASSQIGGTGGTEAFF. The chain combines TRBV5-1 with TRBJ1-1; 11 positions match TRBD1. Losses at the gene ends were 4 bases for V and 4 bases for J; bases not matched to a gene: 9. The CDR3 has 16 amino acids. Per the germline V gene, CDR1 is SGHRS and CDR2 is YFSETQ.

CDR3 bases: TGTGCCAGTCGCCAAGGAGGGGCCACTGAAGCTTTCTTT. Residues: CASRQGGATEAFF. The chain recombines TRBV19 with TRBJ1-1; a weak D match, TRBD1 (5 bases). The CDR3 is made up of 13 amino acids. V was pared by 8 bases and J by 4 bases, with 14 bases between. Germline values: CDR1 LNHDA, CDR2 SQIVND (reference sequence). Full variable domain (outside the CDR3, taken from reference TRBV19 and TRBJ1-1): DGGITQSPKYLFRKEGQNVTLSCEQNLNHDAMYWYRQDPGQGLRLIYYSQIVNDFQKGDIAEGYSVSREKKESFPLTVTSAQKNPTAFYLCASRQGGATEAFFGQGTRLTVV.

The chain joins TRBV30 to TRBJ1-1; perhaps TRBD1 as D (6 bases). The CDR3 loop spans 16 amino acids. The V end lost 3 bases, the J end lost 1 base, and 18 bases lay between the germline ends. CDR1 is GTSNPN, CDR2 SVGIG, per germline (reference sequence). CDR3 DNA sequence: TGTGCCTGGAGGAAATGGGGGCAGGGTGGGAACACTGAAGCTTTCTTT. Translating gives CAWRKWGQGGNTEAFF. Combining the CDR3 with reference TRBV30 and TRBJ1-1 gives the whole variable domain SQTIHQWPATLVQPVGSPLSLECTVEGTSNPNLYWYRQAAGRGLQLLFYSVGIGQISSEVPQNLSASRPQDRQFILSSKKLLLSDSGFYLCAWRKWGQGGNTEAFFGQGTRLTVV.

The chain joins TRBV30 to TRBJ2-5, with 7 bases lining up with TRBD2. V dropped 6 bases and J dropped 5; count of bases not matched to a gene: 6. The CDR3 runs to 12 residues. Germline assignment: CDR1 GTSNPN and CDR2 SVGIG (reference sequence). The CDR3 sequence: CACGGGYETQYF. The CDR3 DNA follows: TGTGCCTGCGGCGGGGGTTATGAGACCCAGTACTTC.

The CDR3 sequence: CASTKAAYNYGYTF. For the CDR3, the DNA is TGTGCCAGCACCAAAGCGGCGTATAACTATGGCTACACCTTC. The rearrangement joins TRBV7-2 to TRBJ1-2; no firm D call. Germline V gene sequence: CDR1 SGHTA, CDR2 FQGNSA. Between the trimmed V and J ends, which lost 7 bases and 1 base, there was a span of 13 bases. CDR3 length: 14 residues.

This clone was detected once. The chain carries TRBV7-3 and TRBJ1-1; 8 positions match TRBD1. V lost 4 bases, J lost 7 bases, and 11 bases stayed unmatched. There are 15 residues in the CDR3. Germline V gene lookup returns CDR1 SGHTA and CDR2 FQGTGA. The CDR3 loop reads CASSWTGKEGSEAFF. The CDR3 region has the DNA TGTGCCAGCAGCTGGACAGGGAAAGAGGGAAGTGAAGCTTTCTTT.

CDR3 sequence reads: CASGPREDQPQHF. CDR3 coding DNA: TGTGCTAGTGGCCCCAGAGAGGATCAGCCCCAGCATTTT. This chain connects TRBV12-5 to TRBJ1-5; D call uncertain. Per germline, CDR1 LGHNT and CDR2 FRNRAP. V lost 6 bases and J lost 5, with 11 bases in between. There are 13 residues in the CDR3.

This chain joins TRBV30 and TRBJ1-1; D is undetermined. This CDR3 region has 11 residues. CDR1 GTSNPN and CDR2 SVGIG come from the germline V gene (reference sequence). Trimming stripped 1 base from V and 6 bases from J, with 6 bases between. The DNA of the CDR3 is TGTGCCTGGAGTGACGGGGCTGAAGCTTTCTTT. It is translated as CAWSDGAEAFF.

The CDR3 reads CASSLTGRQGYGYTF. CDR3 nucleotides: TGTGCCAGCAGCTTAACAGGGCGCCAGGGCTATGGCTACACCTTC. The chain couples TRBV5-5 to TRBJ1-2; TRBD1 might be the D (6 bases). V lost 2 bases and J lost 4, with 15 bases in between. Germline V gene data show CDR1 as SGHKS and CDR2 as YYEKEE (reference sequence). The CDR3 has 15 amino acids. Based on the CDR3 plus reference TRBV5-5 and TRBJ1-2, the full variable domain is DAGVTQSPTHLIKTRGQQVTLRCSPISGHKSVSWYQQVLGQGPQFIFQYYEKEERGRGNFPDRFSARQFPNYSSELNVNALLLGDSALYLCASSLTGRQGYGYTFGSGTRLTVV.

The CDR3 DNA reads as TGTGCCAGCACGTCCTACGAGCAGTACTTC. Its translation: CASTSYEQYF. The chain has TRBV2 and TRBJ2-7; D gene uncertain. Trimming removed 7 bases from V and 1 base from J, with 2 bases in between. The germline V gene has CDR1 SNHLY and CDR2 FYNNEI. This CDR3 has 10 residues. The variable domain in full, completed from reference TRBV2 and TRBJ2-7, reads EPEVTQTPSHQVTQMGQEVILRCVPISNHLYFYWYRQILGQKVEFLVSFYNNEISEKSEIFDDQFSVERPDGSNFTLKIRSTKLEDSAMYFCASTSYEQYFGPGTRLTVT.

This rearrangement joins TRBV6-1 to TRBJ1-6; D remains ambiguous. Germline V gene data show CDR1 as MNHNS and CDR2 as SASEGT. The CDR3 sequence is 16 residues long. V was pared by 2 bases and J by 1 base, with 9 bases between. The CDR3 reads CASSENSESYNSPLHF. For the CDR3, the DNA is TGTGCCAGCAGTGAAAACAGTGAATCCTATAATTCACCCCTCCACTTT.

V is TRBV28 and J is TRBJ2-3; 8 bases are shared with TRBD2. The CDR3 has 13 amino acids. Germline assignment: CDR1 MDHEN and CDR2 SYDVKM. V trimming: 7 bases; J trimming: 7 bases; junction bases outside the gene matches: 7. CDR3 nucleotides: TGTGCCAGCAATCGGGGGGGCCTATATACGCAGTATTTT. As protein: CASNRGGLYTQYF.

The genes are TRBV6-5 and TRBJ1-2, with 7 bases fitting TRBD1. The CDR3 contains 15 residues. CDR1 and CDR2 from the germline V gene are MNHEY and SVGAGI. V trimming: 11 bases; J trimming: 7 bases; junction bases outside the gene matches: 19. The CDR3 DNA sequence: TGTGCCGCTATCGCTTCGGGCACAGGGGTGCGTGGCTACACCTTC. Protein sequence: CAAIASGTGVRGYTF.

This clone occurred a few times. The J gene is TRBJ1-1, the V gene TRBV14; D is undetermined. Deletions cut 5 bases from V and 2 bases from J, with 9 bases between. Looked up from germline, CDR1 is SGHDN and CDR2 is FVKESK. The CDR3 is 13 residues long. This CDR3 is CASSGYRNTEAFF. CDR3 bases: TGTGCCAGCAGCGGATACAGAAACACTGAAGCTTTCTTT.

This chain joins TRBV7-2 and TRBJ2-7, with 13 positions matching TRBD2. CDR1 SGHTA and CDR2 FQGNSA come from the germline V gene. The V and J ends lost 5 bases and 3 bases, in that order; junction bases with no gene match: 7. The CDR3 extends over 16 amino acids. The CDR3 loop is CASSATSGGGNYEQYF. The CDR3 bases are TGTGCCAGCAGCGCTACTAGCGGGGGGGGCAACTACGAGCAGTACTTC.

The CDR3 reads CATIEAGASNEQFF. The CDR3 nucleotides read TGTGCCACAATAGAAGCGGGAGCTTCCAATGAGCAGTTCTTC. The J gene is TRBJ2-1, the V gene TRBV13; TRBD2 agrees at 8 bases. This CDR3 is 14 amino acids long. The junction had 11 bases not matched to a gene; V was cut back by 10 bases and J by 6 bases. CDR1 is PRHDT, CDR2 FYEKMQ, per germline (reference sequence).

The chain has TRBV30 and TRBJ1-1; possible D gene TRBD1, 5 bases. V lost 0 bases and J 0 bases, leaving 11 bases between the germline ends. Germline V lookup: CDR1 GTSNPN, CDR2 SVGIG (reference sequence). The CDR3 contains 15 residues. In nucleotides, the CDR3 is TGTGCCTGGAGTGTACAACGGGGGGTGAACACTGAAGCTTTCTTT. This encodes CAWSVQRGVNTEAFF.

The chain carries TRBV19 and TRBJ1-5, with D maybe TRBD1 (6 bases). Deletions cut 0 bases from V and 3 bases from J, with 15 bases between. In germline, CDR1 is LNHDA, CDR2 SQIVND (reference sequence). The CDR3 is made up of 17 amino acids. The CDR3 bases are TGTGCCAGTAGTATAGATTCCGCCAGGGGTCTCAATCAGCCCCAGCATTTT. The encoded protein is CASSIDSARGLNQPQHF.